The 28 T cell receptor beta chains below all came from one sample that was sequenced in a study of T cell responses to AZD1222 COVID-19 vaccine. The data were produced by immunoSEQ multiplex PCR, yet TCRdb's version contains in-frame clones alone and is incomplete. The sample yields roughly 100,000 clones, 84% seen once. This specimen was peripheral blood, taken on day 0 of AZD1222 vaccination. The receptors were gathered from an adult in good health.

The chain carries TRBV9 and TRBJ1-2; the D is unclear. This CDR3 region has 13 residues. V was shortened by 0 bases and J by 6 bases, with 9 bases between the two germline ends. Germline V CDR1 and CDR2: SGDLS, YYNGEE. Here the CDR3 reads CASSVGGRDGYTF. The CDR3 DNA follows: TGTGCCAGCAGCGTAGGAGGGAGGGATGGCTACACCTTC.

V usage is TRBV7-2 and J usage is TRBJ1-5; tentatively, D is TRBD1 (5 bases). Trimming pared 5 bases from V and 3 bases from J, leaving 14 bases between. Per germline, CDR1 SGHTA and CDR2 FQGNSA. This CDR3 comprises 15 residues. Here the CDR3 reads CASSTVGVSNQPQHF. CDR3 DNA: TGTGCCAGCAGCACCGTAGGGGTCTCCAATCAGCCCCAGCATTTT. The complete variable domain, with remaining parts taken from reference TRBV7-2 and TRBJ1-5, reads GAGVSQSPSNKVTEKGKDVELRCDPISGHTALYWYRQSLGQGLEFLIYFQGNSAPDKSGLPSDRFSAERTGGSVSTLTIQRTQQEDSAVYLCASSTVGVSNQPQHFGDGTRLSIL.

The rearrangement links TRBV19 to TRBJ2-7; D tentatively fits TRBD1 or TRBD2 (5 bases each). Germline CDR1 LNHDA, CDR2 SQIVND (reference sequence). This CDR3 spans 14 amino acids. The V end lost 3 bases, the J end lost 2 bases, and 11 bases lay between the germline ends. CDR3 sequence reads: CASSMGTGTYEQYF. CDR3 bases: TGTGCCAGTAGTATGGGGACGGGAACCTACGAGCAGTACTTC.

The V gene is TRBV2, the J gene TRBJ2-1; a possible D gene is TRBD2 (6 bases). Trimming pared 1 base from V and 15 bases from J, leaving 19 bases between. The CDR3 spans 14 residues. CDR1 and CDR2 (germline): SNHLY, FYNNEI. CDR3 residues: CASSEGRGAGQWFF. CDR3 coding DNA: TGTGCCAGCAGTGAAGGGAGGGGAGCGGGCCAGTGGTTCTTC.

This clone was seen only a few times. The chain has TRBV28 and TRBJ1-4; D possibly corresponds to TRBD1 (5 bases). The CDR3 totals 15 residues. V lost 7 bases to trimming and J lost 3 bases, with 15 bases between them. Germline CDR1 is MDHEN and CDR2 is SYDVKM. In DNA form, the CDR3 reads TGTGCCAGCACTCCTTTGGGGGGGGCTAATGAAAAACTGTTTTTT. It translates to CASTPLGGANEKLFF.

The V gene is TRBV6-1, the J gene TRBJ2-5, with a possible D match to TRBD1 (6 bases). V shed 0 bases and J shed 5 bases, with 13 bases lying between them. CDR1 and CDR2 from the germline V gene are MNHNS and SASEGT. This CDR3 contains 15 residues. CDR3 bases: TGTGCCAGCAGTGAAGCGGGGAACAGGGCGGAGACCCAGTACTTC. This translates into CASSEAGNRAETQYF.

This clone came up once. J is TRBJ1-2 and V is TRBV20-1; D is unresolved. V shed 3 bases and J shed 9 bases, with 5 bases lying between them. Germline V lookup: CDR1 DFQATT, CDR2 SNEGSKA (reference sequence). The CDR3 extends over 9 amino acids. CDR3 nucleotide sequence: TGCAGTGCTAGGATTAGCTACACCTTC. Its translation: CSARISYTF.

J is TRBJ2-5 and V is TRBV9; D might be TRBD2 (6 bases). V was pared by 2 bases and J by 3 bases, with 17 bases between. Per germline, CDR1 SGDLS and CDR2 YYNGEE. The CDR3 runs to 16 residues. The CDR3 DNA follows: TGTGCCAGCAGCGTGGCGGGGCAGGGAGGTAAAGAGACCCAGTACTTC. This translates into CASSVAGQGGKETQYF. Full variable domain (outside the CDR3, taken from reference TRBV9 and TRBJ2-5): DSGVTQTPKHLITATGQRVTLRCSPRSGDLSVYWYQQSLDQGLQFLIQYYNGEERAKGNILERFSAQQFPDLHSELNLSSLELGDSALYFCASSVAGQGGKETQYFGPGTRLLVL.

The CDR3 bases are TGTGCCAGCAGCCTCCCCAGCTCCTACGAGCAGTACTTC. It translates to CASSLPSSYEQYF. The chain uses TRBV28 and TRBJ2-7; no clear D. V dropped 6 bases and J dropped 0 bases, with 9 bases sitting between them. The germline CDR1 and CDR2 sequences are MDHEN and SYDVKM. The CDR3 is 13 amino acids.

The V and J genes are TRBV3-1 (or the pseudogene TRBV3-2) and TRBJ1-3; no firm D call. The CDR3 has 14 amino acids. The germline V gene has CDR1 LGHDT and CDR2 YNNKEL (reference sequence). V was shortened by 0 bases and J by 1 base, with 4 bases between the two germline ends. CDR3 sequence reads: CASSQEGSGNTIYF. CDR3 in DNA: TGTGCCAGCAGCCAAGAGGGTTCTGGAAACACCATATATTTT.

The CDR3 DNA sequence: TGTGCCATCAGTGAAGGCCAAACAGGGCGTCCGAACACCGGGGAGCTGTTTTTT. This gives the protein CAISEGQTGRPNTGELFF. This chain connects TRBV10-3 to TRBJ2-2; possible D gene TRBD1, 6 bases. This CDR3 is built from 18 residues. Germline CDR1 reads ENHRY; CDR2 reads SYGVKD. V lost 3 bases to trimming and J lost 0 bases, with 17 bases between them.

The V call is TRBV5-6, the J call TRBJ1-2; 7 nucleotides agree with TRBD1. V shed 3 bases, J shed 8 bases, and the junction held 4 bases outside the gene matches. The CDR3 has 12 amino acids. The germline CDR1 and CDR2 sequences are SGHDT and YYEEEE. CDR3 amino acids: CASSWGTVGYTF. The CDR3 DNA reads as TGTGCCAGCAGCTGGGGGACAGTCGGCTACACCTTC.

The gene calls are TRBV27 and TRBJ1-6; maybe TRBD1 (6 bases). CDR1 and CDR2 (germline): MNHEY, SMNVEV (reference sequence). V was shortened by 5 bases and J by 2 bases, with 10 bases between the two germline ends. The CDR3 is 15 amino acids. The CDR3 is CASSGPGAYNSPLHF. CDR3 DNA: TGTGCCAGCAGTGGCCCAGGGGCCTATAATTCACCCCTCCACTTT.

The chain links TRBV28 to TRBJ2-1; 9 bases fit TRBD1. J was trimmed by 5 bases and V by 2 bases; bases with no gene match: 16. Germline V gives CDR1 MDHEN, CDR2 SYDVKM. The CDR3 sequence is 19 residues long. The CDR3 reads CASSLTGGGRFSMDNEQFF. CDR3 DNA: TGTGCCAGCAGTTTAACAGGGGGCGGGAGATTCTCTATGGACAATGAGCAGTTCTTC.

The chain uses TRBV12-3 or TRBV12-4 and TRBJ1-5, with D uncertain. The CDR3 length is 12 residues. Trimming cost V 5 bases and J 4 bases, with 6 bases left between them. CDR3 bases: TGTGCCAGCAGTCCAACGAATCAGCCCCAGCATTTT. The encoded protein is CASSPTNQPQHF.

This chain joins TRBV9 and TRBJ2-1; D possibly uses TRBD1 or TRBD2 (7 bases each). CDR3 length equals 16 residues. Trimming took off 0 bases at V and 3 bases at J, with 13 bases between the two ends. Germline CDR1 SGDLS, CDR2 YYNGEE. CDR3 sequence: CASSVVQGGNYNEQFF. The CDR3 DNA is TGTGCCAGCAGCGTAGTGCAGGGGGGGAACTACAATGAGCAGTTCTTC.

The chain uses TRBV19 and TRBJ2-7, with D unclear. Trimming pared 5 bases from V and 3 bases from J, leaving 11 bases between. The CDR3 has 13 residues. The germline gives CDR1 LNHDA, CDR2 SQIVND (reference sequence). In DNA, the CDR3 is TGTGCCAGTAGTGCCACAGTAAACTACGAGCAGTACGTC. The encoded protein is CASSATVNYEQYV.

This chain connects TRBV5-1 to TRBJ1-1, with TRBD1 as a possible D gene (5 bases). CDR1 SGHRS and CDR2 YFSETQ come from the germline V gene. Trimming removed 4 bases from V and 8 bases from J, with 12 bases in between. This CDR3 region has 12 residues. The DNA of the CDR3 is TGCGCCAGCAGCATTACAGGCCCGGAAGCTTTCTTT. As protein: CASSITGPEAFF.

V and J are TRBV18 and TRBJ2-1; 9 positions match TRBD2. The V segment lost 4 bases and the J segment 0 bases; nucleotides outside the gene matches: 7. CDR1 and CDR2 (germline): KGHSH, LQKENI. This CDR3 comprises 17 residues. CDR3 nucleotide sequence: TGTGCCAGCTCACTAAGACTAGCGGACGGCTCCTACAATGAGCAGTTCTTC. It encodes CASSLRLADGSYNEQFF. Full variable domain (outside the CDR3, taken from reference TRBV18 and TRBJ2-1): NAGVMQNPRHLVRRRGQEARLRCSPMKGHSHVYWYRQLPEEGLKFMVYLQKENIIDESGMPKERFSAEFPKEGPSILRIQQVVRGDSAAYFCASSLRLADGSYNEQFFGPGTRLTVL.

The CDR3 region has the DNA TGCGCCAGCAGCCAAGATCTGGCAGCTGCCTATGGCTACACCTTC. Translated: CASSQDLAAAYGYTF. The chain joins TRBV4-1 to TRBJ1-2; no clear D gene. The CDR3 runs 15 residues. Germline CDR1 is MGHRA and CDR2 is YSYEKL. V was cut by 0 bases and J by 4 bases, with 12 bases left in between.

The J gene is TRBJ2-1, the V gene TRBV19; maybe TRBD2 (5 bases). CDR1 is LNHDA and CDR2 is SQIVND in the germline V gene (reference sequence). CDR3 length: 15 residues. Deletions cut 6 bases from V and 6 bases from J, with 18 bases between. The CDR3 nucleotides read TGTGCCAGTAGCCAACTAGAATCCGGACTCAATGAGCAGTTCTTC. This encodes CASSQLESGLNEQFF.

The chain employs TRBV7-6 and TRBJ2-5; D may be TRBD2 (6 bases). Germline CDR1 SGHVS, CDR2 FNYEAQ. The ends were cut back, 1 base at V and 3 bases at J, with 12 bases in the middle. CDR3 length: 15 residues. CDR3 bases: TGTGCCAGCAGCTTAGATGTGGGGGGAAAAGAGACCCAGTACTTC. Amino acid sequence: CASSLDVGGKETQYF.

The chain links TRBV28 to TRBJ2-2; possibly TRBD2 for D (5 bases). Germline V gene lookup returns CDR1 MDHEN and CDR2 SYDVKM. There are 13 residues in the CDR3. V was clipped by 5 bases and J by 8 bases, with 12 bases between them. CDR3 region: CASSPGRGGELFF. DNA of the CDR3: TGTGCCAGCAGTCCTGGCCGGGGTGGGGAGCTGTTTTTT.

The rearrangement uses TRBV2 and TRBJ1-5; D might be TRBD1 (5 bases). The V gene's germline CDR1 is SNHLY and CDR2 FYNNEI. Trimming removed 5 bases at V and 0 bases at J, with 17 bases between. The CDR3 consists of 17 residues. The DNA for the CDR3 is TGTGCCAGCAGTCTACTCCGGGACGCAGATAGCAATCAGCCCCAGCATTTT. This translates into CASSLLRDADSNQPQHF.

This clone was seen more than once but under ten times. The V and J genes are TRBV4-2 and TRBJ2-1; 12 bases align to TRBD2. This CDR3 spans 17 amino acids. Germline assignment: CDR1 LGHNA and CDR2 YNFKEQ. V dropped 1 base and J dropped 6; count of bases not matched to a gene: 7. The CDR3 nucleotides are TGTGCCAGCAGCCAAGCGGGATCTAGCGGGGGGGCCAATGAGCAGTTCTTC. Translated, it gives CASSQAGSSGGANEQFF.

The chain has TRBV9 and TRBJ1-2; perhaps TRBD1 as D (5 bases). CDR3 length: 14 amino acids. Germline assignment: CDR1 SGDLS and CDR2 YYNGEE. Trimming left V 6 bases short and J 0 bases short, with 12 bases between. For the CDR3, the DNA is TGTGCCAGCACGGTTCAGGGAACTAACTATGGCTACACCTTC. Encoded protein: CASTVQGTNYGYTF.

The J gene is TRBJ2-7, the V gene TRBV7-2; 10 bases align to TRBD2. The V and J ends lost 5 bases and 4 bases, in that order; junction bases with no gene match: 11. The CDR3 spans 16 residues. Germline V gene lookup returns CDR1 SGHTA and CDR2 FQGNSA. The CDR3 nucleotides are TGTGCCAGCAGCCCTTTAGCGGGAGGTTTTGGGTACGAGCAGTACTTC. Protein sequence: CASSPLAGGFGYEQYF.

The chain combines TRBV2 with TRBJ1-3, with no clear D. V gave up 5 bases and J gave up 5 bases, with 4 bases separating them. The CDR3 length is 11 residues. Germline lookup yields CDR1 SNHLY and CDR2 FYNNEI. As DNA, the CDR3 is TGTGCCAGCAGTAGACGAAACACCATATATTTT. Protein sequence: CASSRRNTIYF.